The 26 T cell receptor beta chains in this list originate from one sample, sequenced in a study of cytomegalovirus exposure and HLA in healthy donors. Primers included in the PCR were 60 Vbeta and 13 Jbeta primers. This table comes from immunoSEQ multiplex PCR, and its TCRdb copy is limited to in-frame clones, with some not included. This sample carries roughly 280,000 clones, under 80% of them seen once, and the ten largest clones take 2% to 2.5%. Sequenced input: PBMCs. The receptors derive from a female donor in good health and CMV-seronegative.

This sequence joins TRBV9 and TRBJ1-5; D gene ambiguous. The CDR3 consists of 15 residues. V lost 0 bases, J lost 5 bases, and 12 bases lay in between. Germline CDR1 SGDLS, CDR2 YYNGEE. The CDR3 region has the DNA TGTGCCAGCAGCGTAGCTGGGAGATGGGATCAGCCCCAGCATTTT. Its protein is CASSVAGRWDQPQHF.

This chain connects TRBV27 to TRBJ2-5; 8 bases match TRBD2. The end of the DNA is better explained by TRBJ2-7, so the J call may be wrong. Germline V gives CDR1 MNHEY, CDR2 SMNVEV (reference sequence). The CDR3 extends over 13 amino acids. The CDR3 spells CASSSAGGYEQYF. The CDR3 bases are TGTGCCAGCAGCTCGGCGGGGGGCTACGAGCAGTACTTC.

This chain uses TRBV29-1 with TRBJ2-3; a weak D match, TRBD1 (6 bases). V lost 6 bases and J lost 3, with 19 bases in between. The germline gives CDR1 SQVTM, CDR2 ANQGSEA. The length of the CDR3 is 15 residues. This CDR3 is CSVGLRGKGTDTQYF. CDR3 nucleotides: TGCAGCGTGGGGCTAAGGGGGAAGGGGACAGATACGCAGTATTTT.

This clone came up once. The chain recombines TRBV18 with TRBJ1-1; unclear D gene. Germline CDR1 and CDR2: KGHSH and LQKENI. The CDR3 has 14 amino acids. V lost 3 bases and J 8 bases, leaving 16 bases between the germline ends. The CDR3 sequence is CASSPSARLGEAFF. As DNA, the CDR3 is TGTGCCAGCTCACCCAGCGCGCGGCTTGGGGAAGCTTTCTTT.

The chain recombines TRBV11-2 with TRBJ2-1; TRBD2 matches 9 bases. The V segment lost 5 bases and the J segment 0 bases; nucleotides outside the gene matches: 14. CDR1 SGHAT and CDR2 FQNNGV come from the germline V gene. CDR3 length: 19 amino acids. This CDR3 is CASSQFRLAGSSSYNEQFF. The CDR3 region has the DNA TGTGCCAGCAGCCAATTTCGGCTAGCGGGAAGTAGCTCCTACAATGAGCAGTTCTTC.

To note about this clone: The germline gene is not matched at one end of the junction; a read error may be the cause. The V gene is TRBV7-9, the J gene TRBJ1-2, with D possibly being TRBD1 (6 bases). The length of the CDR3 is 14 residues. The germline V gene encodes CDR1 SEHNR and CDR2 FQNEAQ (reference sequence). This CDR3 reads CSSSTTDSANGYTF. The CDR3 DNA follows: TGTTCCAGCAGCACAACGGACAGTGCCAACGGCTACACCTTC.

The V and J genes are TRBV7-3 and TRBJ1-1; perhaps TRBD1 as D (5 bases). There are 13 residues in the CDR3. CDR1 SGHTA and CDR2 FQGTGA come from the germline V gene. V lost 5 bases, J lost 7 bases, and 14 bases lay in between. In nucleotides, the CDR3 is TGTGCCAGCAGCCGCAGGGTTTCGGTTGAAGCTTTCTTT. Its protein product is CASSRRVSVEAFF. Full variable domain (missing parts from reference TRBV7-3 and TRBJ1-1): GAGVSQTPSNKVTEKGKYVELRCDPISGHTALYWYRQSLGQGPEFLIYFQGTGAADDSGLPNDRFFAVRPEGSVSTLKIQRTERGDSAVYLCASSRRVSVEAFFGQGTRLTVV.

Here the CDR3 DNA reads TGCGCCAGCAGCCCGGGACTAGCGGGAAAAGGGGAGACCCAGTACTTC. Encoded protein: CASSPGLAGKGETQYF. V is TRBV5-1 and J is TRBJ2-5; 13 bases map to TRBD2. The germline V gene has CDR1 SGHRS and CDR2 YFSETQ. Losses at the gene ends were 4 bases for V and 5 bases for J; bases not matched to a gene: 8. The CDR3 sequence is 16 residues long.

The chain is built from TRBV19 and TRBJ1-3; D gene uncertain. The CDR3 length is 13 residues. Germline lookup yields CDR1 LNHDA and CDR2 SQIVND (reference sequence). Trimming stripped 4 bases from V and 4 bases from J, with 8 bases between. The CDR3 loop is CASSTTVGNTIYF. CDR3 coding DNA: TGTGCCAGTAGTACTACAGTAGGAAACACCATATATTTT. Full variable domain (rest looked up from reference TRBV19 and TRBJ1-3): DGGITQSPKYLFRKEGQNVTLSCEQNLNHDAMYWYRQDPGQGLRLIYYSQIVNDFQKGDIAEGYSVSREKKESFPLTVTSAQKNPTAFYLCASSTTVGNTIYFGEGSWLTVV.

This chain joins TRBV10-2 and TRBJ2-1, with 13 bases aligning to TRBD2. J lost 6 bases, V lost 6 bases, and 8 bases had no gene match. The CDR3 length is 16 residues. The germline V gene has CDR1 WSHSY and CDR2 SAAADI. The CDR3 DNA reads as TGCGCCAGCAGGACCCCAACTAGCGGGAGGGTCAATGAGCAGTTCTTC. This codes for CASRTPTSGRVNEQFF.

V gene TRBV10-1 combines with J gene TRBJ2-1, with TRBD2 matching over 7 bases. The CDR3 length is 12 residues. The J segment lost 8 bases and the V segment lost 3 bases, leaving 1 base of the junction unmatched. The germline gives CDR1 WNHNN, CDR2 SYGVQD (reference sequence). DNA of the CDR3: TGCGCCAGCAGTGACCGGGAGGATGAGCAGTTCTTC. Residues: CASSDREDEQFF.

V is TRBV14 and J is TRBJ2-2; 11 bases are a match to TRBD2. Germline V gene sequence: CDR1 SGHDN, CDR2 FVKESK. The CDR3 covers 18 residues. J gave up 6 bases and V 0 bases, and 9 bases lay outside the gene matches. In DNA form, the CDR3 reads TGTGCCAGCAGCCAAGAACTACTAGCGGGAGTTAGCGCCGGGGAGCTGTTTTTT. Its translation: CASSQELLAGVSAGELFF.

The chain couples TRBV5-1 to TRBJ2-2; 8 nucleotides line up with TRBD1. Germline CDR1 and CDR2: SGHRS and YFSETQ. Trimming took 4 bases from V and 1 from J; bases not matched to a gene: 6. The CDR3 sequence is 16 residues long. Written as DNA, the CDR3 is TGCGCCAGCAGCCTAGGACAGGGCTTGAACACCGGGGAGCTGTTTTTT. It is translated as CASSLGQGLNTGELFF.

The chain uses TRBV5-4 and TRBJ2-3, with a possible D match to TRBD2 (5 bases). There are 14 residues in the CDR3. The germline V gene has CDR1 SGHNT and CDR2 YYREEE (reference sequence). The V end lost 2 bases, the J end lost 6 bases, and 13 bases lay between the germline ends. The CDR3 is CASSFSQREDTQYF. CDR3 bases: TGTGCCAGCAGCTTCTCCCAGAGGGAGGATACGCAGTATTTT. The entire variable domain, with the rest obtained from reference TRBV5-4 and TRBJ2-3, is as follows: ETGVTQSPTHLIKTRGQQVTLRCSSQSGHNTVSWYQQALGQGPQFIFQYYREEENGRGNFPPRFSGLQFPNYSSELNVNALELDDSALYLCASSFSQREDTQYFGPGTRLTVL.

V gene TRBV6-1 combines with J gene TRBJ2-7; D unresolved. CDR1 and CDR2 from the germline V gene are MNHNS and SASEGT. This CDR3 is 14 amino acids long. With 6 bases removed from V and 1 base from J, the gap between germline ends came to 13 bases. CDR3 in amino acids: CASSSDFLSYEQYF. DNA for the CDR3: TGTGCCAGCAGCTCTGACTTCCTATCCTACGAGCAGTACTTC.

The J gene is TRBJ2-5, the V gene TRBV7-6; the match to TRBD2 covers 10 bases. The DNA end is more similar to TRBJ2-7, so the J call may be wrong. The CDR3 runs to 16 residues. Germline V gene lookup returns CDR1 SGHVS and CDR2 FNYEAQ. CDR3: CASSSWTSGGPYEQYF. CDR3 nucleotide sequence: TGTGCCAGCAGCTCGTGGACTAGCGGAGGCCCCTACGAGCAGTACTTC.

The chain couples TRBV4-1 to TRBJ2-1; 10 positions match TRBD2. The V gene's germline CDR1 is MGHRA and CDR2 YSYEKL. CDR3 length: 16 residues. J gave up 4 bases and V 5 bases, and 8 bases lay outside the gene matches. The CDR3 DNA is TGCGCCAGCAGCGCCGAGACTAGCGGGTTATACAATGAGCAGTTCTTC. Protein: CASSAETSGLYNEQFF.

V gene TRBV7-2 combines with J gene TRBJ1-5, with D maybe TRBD1 (6 bases). This CDR3 has 14 amino acids. Deletions cut 4 bases from V and 4 bases from J, with 11 bases between. The germline V gene encodes CDR1 SGHTA and CDR2 FQGNSA. The CDR3 loop reads CASSSPQGNQPQHF. The CDR3 region has the DNA TGTGCCAGCAGCTCCCCCCAGGGGAATCAGCCCCAGCATTTT.

CDR3 amino acids: CASSLATSDASTDTQYF. The CDR3 DNA is TGTGCCAGCAGCTTAGCCACTAGCGACGCTAGCACAGATACGCAGTATTTT. V and J are TRBV13 and TRBJ2-3; 7 nucleotides match TRBD2. V lost 1 base to trimming and J lost 0 bases; unmatched junction nucleotides: 7. CDR1 and CDR2 (germline): PRHDT, FYEKMQ (reference sequence). The CDR3 has 17 residues.

The chain couples TRBV20-1 to TRBJ1-2; D is perhaps TRBD1 (5 bases). Per the germline V gene, CDR1 is DFQATT and CDR2 is SNEGSKA (reference sequence). V was trimmed by 3 bases and J by 5 bases, leaving 7 bases between them. This CDR3 is 11 amino acids long. CDR3 in amino acids: CSASGGYGYTF. CDR3 coding DNA: TGCAGTGCTAGTGGGGGGTATGGCTACACCTTC.

This clone is a singleton in its sample. The CDR3 spells CASSPGTFLEDTQYF. The DNA of the CDR3 is TGCGCCAGCAGCCCCGGGACATTCCTCGAGGATACGCAGTATTTT. V is TRBV4-1 and J is TRBJ2-3, with D tentatively TRBD1 (6 bases). The germline V and J ends were trimmed by 4 bases and 6 bases, with 17 bases remaining between them. The length of the CDR3 is 15 residues. CDR1 is MGHRA, CDR2 YSYEKL, per germline.

The chain carries TRBV6-1 and TRBJ2-7; 8 positions agree with TRBD2. This CDR3 is built from 14 residues. CDR1 is MNHNS and CDR2 is SASEGT in the germline V gene. J was trimmed by 3 bases and V by 7 bases; bases with no gene match: 8. CDR3 residues: CASTLETSVYEQYF. CDR3 nucleotide sequence: TGTGCCAGCACGTTGGAGACTAGCGTCTACGAGCAGTACTTC.

The chain couples TRBV11-2 to TRBJ2-7; D might be TRBD2 (6 bases). The CDR3 has 13 amino acids. Between the trimmed V and J ends, which lost 1 base and 7 bases, there was a span of 11 bases. CDR1 is SGHAT and CDR2 is FQNNGV in the germline V gene. CDR3 coding DNA: TGTGCCAGCAGCTTAGTACTAGGAGGGGAGCAGTACTTC. Its protein product is CASSLVLGGEQYF.

This rearrangement joins TRBV11-3 to TRBJ2-3; 13 bases map to TRBD2. CDR1 SGHNT and CDR2 YENEEA come from the germline V gene. This CDR3 comprises 17 residues. Trimming removed 5 bases from V and 6 bases from J; junction bases left unmatched: 11. This chain's CDR3 is CASSPSQLLAGGDTQYF. CDR3 bases: TGTGCCAGCAGCCCAAGTCAGCTACTAGCGGGAGGGGATACGCAGTATTTT.

This rearrangement joins TRBV19 to TRBJ2-5, with 7 bases that match TRBD1. The V gene's germline CDR1 is LNHDA and CDR2 SQIVND (reference sequence). Unmatched junction bases numbered 11, after V lost 3 bases and J lost 4 bases. This CDR3 has 16 residues. CDR3 residues: CASSMGRQGWGETQYF. In DNA, the CDR3 is TGTGCCAGTAGTATGGGAAGACAGGGTTGGGGAGAGACCCAGTACTTC.

The rearrangement joins TRBV5-6 to TRBJ1-6; 8 positions match TRBD1. In germline, CDR1 is SGHDT, CDR2 YYEEEE. The V and J ends lost 1 base and 9 bases, in that order; junction bases with no gene match: 3. The CDR3 is 14 amino acids. The CDR3 coding sequence is TGTGCCAGCAGCTTGTCAGGGGGCTTTTCACCCCTCCACTTT. As protein: CASSLSGGFSPLHF.